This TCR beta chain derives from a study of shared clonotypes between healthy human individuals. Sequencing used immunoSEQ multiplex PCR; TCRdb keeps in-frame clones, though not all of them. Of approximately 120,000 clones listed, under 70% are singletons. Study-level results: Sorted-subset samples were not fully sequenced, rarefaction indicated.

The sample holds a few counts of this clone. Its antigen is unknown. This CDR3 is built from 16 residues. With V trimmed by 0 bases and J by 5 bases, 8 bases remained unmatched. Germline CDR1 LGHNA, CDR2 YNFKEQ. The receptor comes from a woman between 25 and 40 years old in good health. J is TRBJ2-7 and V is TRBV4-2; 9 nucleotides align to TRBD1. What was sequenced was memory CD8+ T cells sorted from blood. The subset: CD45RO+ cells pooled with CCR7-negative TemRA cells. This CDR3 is CASSQEIGTGSDEQYF. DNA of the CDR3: TGTGCCAGCAGCCAAGAAATTGGGACAGGGAGCGACGAGCAGTACTTC.